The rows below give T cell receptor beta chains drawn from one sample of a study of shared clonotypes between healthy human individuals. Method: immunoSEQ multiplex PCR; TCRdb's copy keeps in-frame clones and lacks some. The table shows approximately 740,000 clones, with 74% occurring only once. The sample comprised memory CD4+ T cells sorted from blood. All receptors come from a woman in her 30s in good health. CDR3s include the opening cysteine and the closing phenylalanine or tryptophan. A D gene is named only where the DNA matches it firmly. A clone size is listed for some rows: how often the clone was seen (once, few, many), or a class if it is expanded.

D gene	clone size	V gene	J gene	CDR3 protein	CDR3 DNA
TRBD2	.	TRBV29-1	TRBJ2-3	CSVAGLAGGFTDTQYF	TGCAGCGTTGCCGGCCTAGCGGGAGGGTTTACAGATACGCAGTATTTT
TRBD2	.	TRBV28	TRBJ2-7	CASSSNRRLAGGGEQYF	TGTGCCAGCAGTTCCAATCGAAGACTAGCGGGAGGTGGCGAGCAGTACTTC
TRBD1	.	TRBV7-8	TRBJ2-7	CASSSRDRGFYEQYF	TGTGCCAGCAGCTCCCGGGACAGGGGGTTCTACGAGCAGTACTTC
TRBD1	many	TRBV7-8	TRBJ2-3	CASSFGTGRNTQYF	TGTGCCAGCAGCTTCGGGACAGGACGGAATACGCAGTATTTT
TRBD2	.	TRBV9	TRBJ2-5	CASSRGRAQETQYF	TGTGCCAGCAGCCGGGGGAGGGCACAAGAGACCCAGTACTTC
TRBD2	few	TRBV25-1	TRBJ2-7	CASSESREKNEQYF	TGTGCCAGCAGTGAATCGCGGGAGAAGAACGAGCAGTACTTC
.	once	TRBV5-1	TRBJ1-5	CASSLEQGQPQHF	TGCGCCAGCAGCTTGGAACAGGGTCAGCCCCAGCATTTT
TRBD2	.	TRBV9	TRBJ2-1	CASSLRTSRGSEQFF	TGTGCCAGCAGCTTGCGGACTAGCCGGGGGAGTGAGCAGTTCTTC
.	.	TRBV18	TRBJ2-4	CASSPPPQNIQYF	TGTGCCAGCTCACCGCCGCCTCAAAACATTCAGTACTTC
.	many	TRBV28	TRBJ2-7	CASSLRRPSYEQYF	TGTGCCAGCAGTTTAAGACGCCCGAGCTACGAGCAGTACTTC
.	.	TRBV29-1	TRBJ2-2	CSVDYYNTGELFF	TGCAGCGTTGACTACTATAACACCGGGGAGCTGTTTTTT
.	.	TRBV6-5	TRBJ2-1	CASSSLYKQFF	TGTGCCAGCAGTTCCCTTTACAAGCAGTTCTTC
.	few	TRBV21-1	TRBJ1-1	CASSKEDRGRLTEAFF	TGTGCCAGCAGCAAAGAGGACAGGGGGCGGCTCACTGAAGCTTTCTTT
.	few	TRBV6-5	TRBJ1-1	CASRGHQLNTEAFF	TGTGCCAGCAGGGGACATCAGCTTAACACTGAAGCTTTCTTT
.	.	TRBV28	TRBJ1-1	CASRRGVQRGTEAFF	TGTGCCAGCAGACGGGGGGTTCAGAGGGGCACTGAAGCTTTCTTT
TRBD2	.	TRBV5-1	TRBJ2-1	CASGPLAGSYNEQFF	TGCGCCAGCGGACCACTAGCGGGCTCCTACAATGAGCAGTTCTTC